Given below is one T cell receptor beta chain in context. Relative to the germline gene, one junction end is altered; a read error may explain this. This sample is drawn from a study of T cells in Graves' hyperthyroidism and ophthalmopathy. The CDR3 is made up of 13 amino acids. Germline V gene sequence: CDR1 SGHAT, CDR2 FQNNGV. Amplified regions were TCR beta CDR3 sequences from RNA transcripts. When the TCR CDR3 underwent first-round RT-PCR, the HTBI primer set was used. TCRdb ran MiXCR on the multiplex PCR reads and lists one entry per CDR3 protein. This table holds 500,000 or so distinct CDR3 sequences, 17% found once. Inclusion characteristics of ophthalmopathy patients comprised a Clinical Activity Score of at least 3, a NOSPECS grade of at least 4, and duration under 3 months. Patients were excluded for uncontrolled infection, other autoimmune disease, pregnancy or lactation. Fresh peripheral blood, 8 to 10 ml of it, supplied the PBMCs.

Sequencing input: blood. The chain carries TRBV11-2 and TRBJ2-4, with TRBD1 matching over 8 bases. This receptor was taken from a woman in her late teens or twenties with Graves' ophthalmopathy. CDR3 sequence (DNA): TGCGCCAGCAGCCTGGACAGGGAAAACATTCAGTACTTC. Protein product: CASSLDRENIQYF.